This entry features one T cell receptor (beta chain) sequence. As yet, its antigen is unknown. Some clones are missing from TCRdb's copy, which holds only in-frame ones; the method was immunoSEQ multiplex PCR. Among 300,000 to 350,000 clones listed, about 89% were seen once. The sample originates from a study of Ad26.COV2.S vaccination and SARS-CoV-2 variants. Across the study: Of the COV1001 trial arms, the Ad26.COV2.S arm included the donor. Intramuscular Ad26.COV2.S doses were given once or twice, 56 days apart.

This sample's treatment: 19 received Ad26.COV2.S at low or high dose, single or two shots; about five received placebo; per-sample allocation not given. Following the first vaccine or placebo injection, samples were taken on day 63. Whole-study findings and limits: The placebo group had lower spike-specific TCR breadth than the vaccine recipients did. Substantial response breadth was reportedly seen for spike-specific CD8+ and CD4+ T cells after vaccination.

Germline values: CDR1 MNHEY, CDR2 SMNVEV (reference sequence). The CDR3 is 17 residues long. The V gene end was trimmed by 6 bases and the J gene end by 7 bases; junction bases not matched to a gene: 14. This clonotype was obtained from a person aged 18-60 years who received the Ad26.COV2.S COVID-19 vaccine or a placebo. The sequenced sample was peripheral blood, obtained in a trial of Ad26.COV2.S vaccine versus placebo. This chain connects TRBV27 to TRBJ2-4; 11 nucleotides agree with TRBD1. The CDR3: CASRLTPIGQGANIQYF. The CDR3 coding sequence is TGTGCCAGCAGACTTACCCCCATTGGACAGGGGGCGAACATTCAGTACTTC.